The 8 T cell receptor beta chains below were found in one sample sequenced in a study of T cell responses to AZD1222 COVID-19 vaccine. Here immunoSEQ multiplex PCR was the method, and the copy in TCRdb shows in-frame clones only, minus some. The sample includes approximately 120,000 clones, around 90% of them seen just once. The sequencing here drew on peripheral blood, taken on day 0 of MenACWY control vaccination. The receptors originated from an adult in good health.

This clone was seen only once. The rearrangement uses TRBV4-1 and TRBJ2-7; 8 bases line up with TRBD1. The V gene's germline CDR1 is MGHRA and CDR2 YSYEKL. CDR3 length equals 16 residues. The V and J ends lost 1 base and 6 bases, in that order; junction bases with no gene match: 11. The CDR3 DNA reads TGCGCCAGCAGCCAAGGCTTAAGGGCAGGGGGCCGCGAGCAGTACTTC. Its protein is CASSQGLRAGGREQYF.

The CDR3 protein is CASSLSGNQPQHF. For the CDR3, the DNA is TGTGCCAGCAGTTTATCGGGCAATCAGCCCCAGCATTTT. The chain links TRBV27 to TRBJ1-5; D gene uncertain. The V gene lost 0 bases and the J gene lost 2 bases, with 2 bases spanning the gap. CDR1 is MNHEY, CDR2 SMNVEV, per germline (reference sequence). This CDR3 is 13 amino acids long.

This clone was observed a handful of times. The chain carries TRBV30 and TRBJ1-4; 7 nucleotides match TRBD1. The germline V gene has CDR1 GTSNPN and CDR2 SVGIG (reference sequence). The junction had 4 bases not matched to a gene; V was cut back by 0 bases and J by 6 bases. CDR3 length equals 14 residues. The CDR3 nucleotides read TGTGCCTGGAGTGTACAGGGGACCCATGAAAAACTGTTTTTT. This gives the protein CAWSVQGTHEKLFF.

This clone was observed once. The chain is built from TRBV4-2 and TRBJ2-7; TRBD2 agrees at 8 bases. Germline V lookup: CDR1 LGHNA, CDR2 YNFKEQ. J gave up 5 bases and V 3 bases, and 6 bases lay outside the gene matches. CDR3 length: 14 amino acids. As DNA, the CDR3 is TGTGCCAGCAGCCAGTCGACTAGCGAGAACGAGCAGTACTTC. This gives the protein CASSQSTSENEQYF.

This clone was observed a single time. V is TRBV15 and J is TRBJ1-6, with a weak D call TRBD1 (5 bases). The CDR3 covers 14 residues. Trimming stripped 8 bases from V and 7 bases from J, with 15 bases between. Germline CDR1 LNHNV, CDR2 YYDKDF (reference sequence). As DNA, the CDR3 is TGTGCCACCGATCCGGGACTCCTAAATTCACCCCTCCACTTT. Translating gives CATDPGLLNSPLHF.

The CDR3 reads CASSQTGEDSPLHF. CDR3 sequence (DNA): TGTGCCAGCAGCCAGACAGGGGAGGATTCACCCCTCCACTTT. The chain has TRBV7-9 and TRBJ1-6; 8 bases are shared with TRBD1. The CDR3 contains 14 residues. Per the germline V gene, CDR1 is SEHNR and CDR2 is FQNEAQ (reference sequence). V lost 5 bases, J lost 8 bases, and 5 bases stayed unmatched.

V and J are TRBV7-8 and TRBJ1-2, with D perhaps TRBD1 (6 bases). There are 14 residues in the CDR3. Between the trimmed V and J ends, which lost 4 bases and 0 bases, there was a span of 9 bases. CDR1 and CDR2 from the germline V gene are SGHVS and FQNEAQ. The CDR3 DNA follows: TGTGCCAGCAGCTCCAGGGGAGCTAACTATGGCTACACCTTC. Its translation is CASSSRGANYGYTF.

The chain joins TRBV20-1 to TRBJ2-3, with a weak D call TRBD2 (6 bases). CDR1 and CDR2 (germline): DFQATT, SNEGSKA (reference sequence). Trimming took 7 bases from V and 2 from J, leaving 7 bases between them. The CDR3 consists of 11 residues. In DNA, the CDR3 is TGCAGTGGCGGGGTCACAGATACGCAGTATTTT. This translates into CSGGVTDTQYF.